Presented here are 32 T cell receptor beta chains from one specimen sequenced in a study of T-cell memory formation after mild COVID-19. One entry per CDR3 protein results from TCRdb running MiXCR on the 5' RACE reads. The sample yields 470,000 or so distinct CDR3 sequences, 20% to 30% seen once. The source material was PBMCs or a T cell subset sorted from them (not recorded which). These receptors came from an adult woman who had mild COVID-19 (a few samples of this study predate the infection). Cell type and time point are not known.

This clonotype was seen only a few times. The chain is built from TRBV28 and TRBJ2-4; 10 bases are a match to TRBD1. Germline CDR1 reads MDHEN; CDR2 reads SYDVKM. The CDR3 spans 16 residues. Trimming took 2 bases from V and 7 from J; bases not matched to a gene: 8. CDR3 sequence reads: CASSLGTGATRNIQYF. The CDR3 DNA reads TGTGCCAGCAGTTTAGGGACAGGGGCCACTAGGAACATTCAGTACTTC.

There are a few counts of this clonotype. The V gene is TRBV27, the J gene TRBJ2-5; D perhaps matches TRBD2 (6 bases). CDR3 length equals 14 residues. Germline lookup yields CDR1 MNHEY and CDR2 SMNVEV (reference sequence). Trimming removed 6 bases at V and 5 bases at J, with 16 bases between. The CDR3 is CASSPPRETETQYF. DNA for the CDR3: TGTGCCAGCAGCCCGCCCCGGGAGACGGAGACCCAGTACTTC.

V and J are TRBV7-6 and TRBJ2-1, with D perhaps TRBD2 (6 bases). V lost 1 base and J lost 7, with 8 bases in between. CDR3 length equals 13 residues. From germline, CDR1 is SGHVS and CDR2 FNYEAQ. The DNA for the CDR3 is TGTGCCAGCAGCTTAGGGGGGGTGAATGAGCAGTTCTTC. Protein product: CASSLGGVNEQFF.

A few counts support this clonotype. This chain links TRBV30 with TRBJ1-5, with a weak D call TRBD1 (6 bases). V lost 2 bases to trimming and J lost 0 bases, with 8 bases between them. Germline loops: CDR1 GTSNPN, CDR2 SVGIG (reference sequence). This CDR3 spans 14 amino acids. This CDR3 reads CAWSRDTSNQPQHF. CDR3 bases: TGTGCCTGGAGTAGGGACACTAGCAATCAGCCCCAGCATTTT.

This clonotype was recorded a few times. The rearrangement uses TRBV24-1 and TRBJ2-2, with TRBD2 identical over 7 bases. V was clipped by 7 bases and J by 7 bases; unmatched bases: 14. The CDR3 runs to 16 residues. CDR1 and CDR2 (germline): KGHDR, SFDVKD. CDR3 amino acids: CATSTGTIYDYGELFF. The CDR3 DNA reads TGTGCCACCAGCACCGGGACTATATATGACTACGGGGAGCTGTTTTTT.

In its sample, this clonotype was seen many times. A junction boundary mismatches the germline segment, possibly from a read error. The CDR3: CASSLGLAGPYEQYF. For the CDR3, the DNA is TGTGCCAGCAGTTTGGGTCTAGCGGGGCCCTACGAGCAGTACTTC. The rearrangement uses TRBV4-3 and TRBJ2-7; 9 nucleotides match TRBD2. Germline CDR1 LGHNA, CDR2 YSLEER. The CDR3 is 15 residues long.

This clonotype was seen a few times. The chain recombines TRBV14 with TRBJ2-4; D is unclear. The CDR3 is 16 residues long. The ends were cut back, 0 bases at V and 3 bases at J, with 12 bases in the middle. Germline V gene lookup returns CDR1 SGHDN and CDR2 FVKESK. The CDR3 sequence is CASSQEDLPFKNIQYF. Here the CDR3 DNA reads TGTGCCAGCAGCCAAGAGGACCTTCCCTTCAAAAACATTCAGTACTTC.

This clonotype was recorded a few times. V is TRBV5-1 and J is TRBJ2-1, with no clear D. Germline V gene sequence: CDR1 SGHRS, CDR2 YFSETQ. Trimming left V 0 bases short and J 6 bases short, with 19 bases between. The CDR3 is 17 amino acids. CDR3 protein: CASSLGRRKDSLNEQFF. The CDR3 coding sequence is TGCGCCAGCAGCTTGGGCCGGCGTAAAGACTCCCTCAATGAGCAGTTCTTC.

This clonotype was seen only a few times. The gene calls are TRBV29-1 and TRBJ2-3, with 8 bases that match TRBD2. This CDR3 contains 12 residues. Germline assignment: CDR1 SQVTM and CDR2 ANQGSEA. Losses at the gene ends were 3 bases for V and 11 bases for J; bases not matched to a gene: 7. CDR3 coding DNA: TGCAGCGTTGAGGGGACTAGTCTGATGCAGTATTTT. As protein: CSVEGTSLMQYF.

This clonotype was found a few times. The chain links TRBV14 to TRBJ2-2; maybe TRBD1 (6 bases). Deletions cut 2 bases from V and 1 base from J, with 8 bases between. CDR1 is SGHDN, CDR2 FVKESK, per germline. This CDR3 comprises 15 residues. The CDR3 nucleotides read TGTGCCAGCAGCCAATGGACAGTGAACACCGGGGAGCTGTTTTTT. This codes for CASSQWTVNTGELFF. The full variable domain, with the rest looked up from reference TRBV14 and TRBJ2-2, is EAGVTQFPSHSVIEKGQTVTLRCDPISGHDNLYWYRRVMGKEIKFLLHFVKESKQDESGMPNNRFLAERTGGTYSTLKVQPAELEDSGVYFCASSQWTVNTGELFFGEGSRLTVL.

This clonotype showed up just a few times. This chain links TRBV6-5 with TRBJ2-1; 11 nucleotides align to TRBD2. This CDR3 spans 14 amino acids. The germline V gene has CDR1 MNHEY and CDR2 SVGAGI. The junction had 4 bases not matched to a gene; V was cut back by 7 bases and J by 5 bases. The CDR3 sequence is CASKGTSGHNEQFF. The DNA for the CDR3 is TGTGCCAGCAAAGGGACTAGCGGACACAATGAGCAGTTCTTC.

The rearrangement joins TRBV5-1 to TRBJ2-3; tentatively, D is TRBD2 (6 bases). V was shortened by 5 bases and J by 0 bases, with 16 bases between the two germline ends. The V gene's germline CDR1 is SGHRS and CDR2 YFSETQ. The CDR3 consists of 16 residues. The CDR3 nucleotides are TGCGCCAGCAGTTCTTCTAGCGTACGAAGCACAGATACGCAGTATTTT. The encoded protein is CASSSSSVRSTDTQYF.

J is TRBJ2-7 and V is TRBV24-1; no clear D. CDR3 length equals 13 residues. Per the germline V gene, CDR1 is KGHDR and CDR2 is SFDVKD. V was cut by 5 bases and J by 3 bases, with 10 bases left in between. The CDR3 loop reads CATSAGGFYEQYF. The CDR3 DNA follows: TGTGCCACCAGTGCGGGTGGATTCTACGAGCAGTACTTC.

The CDR3 loop is CASANTGGRVTEAFF. As DNA, the CDR3 is TGTGCCAGCGCCAATACAGGGGGCAGGGTCACTGAAGCTTTCTTT. The V gene is TRBV6-6, the J gene TRBJ1-1, with TRBD1 identical over 9 bases. The germline V gene encodes CDR1 MNHNY and CDR2 SVGAGI (reference sequence). Trimming at V came to 8 bases and at J to 4 bases, leaving 11 bases not matched to a gene. This CDR3 is built from 15 residues.

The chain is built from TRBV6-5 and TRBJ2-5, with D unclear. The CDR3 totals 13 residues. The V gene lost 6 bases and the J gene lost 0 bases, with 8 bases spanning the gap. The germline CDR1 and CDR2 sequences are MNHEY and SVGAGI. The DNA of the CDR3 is TGTGCCAGCAGCGGGCATAACCAAGAGACCCAGTACTTC. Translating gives CASSGHNQETQYF.

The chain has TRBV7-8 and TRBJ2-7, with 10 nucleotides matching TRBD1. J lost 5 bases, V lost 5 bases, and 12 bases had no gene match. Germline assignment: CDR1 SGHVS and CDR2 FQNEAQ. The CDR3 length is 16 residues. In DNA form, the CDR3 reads TGTGCCAGCAGCCGGACCGCCGGGACAGGGGTCCACGAGCAGTACTTC. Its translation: CASSRTAGTGVHEQYF.

CDR3 sequence: CASSAPWAYEQYF. CDR3 coding DNA: TGTGCCAGCAGCGCGCCTTGGGCCTACGAGCAGTACTTC. V usage is TRBV9 and J usage is TRBJ2-7, with unresolved D. V lost 3 bases and J 2 bases, leaving 9 bases between the germline ends. Per germline, CDR1 SGDLS and CDR2 YYNGEE. The CDR3 sequence is 13 residues long.

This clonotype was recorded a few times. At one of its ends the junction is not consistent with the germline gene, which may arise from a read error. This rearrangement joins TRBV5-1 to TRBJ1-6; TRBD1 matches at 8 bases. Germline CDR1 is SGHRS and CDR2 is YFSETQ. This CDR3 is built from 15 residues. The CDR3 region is CASTLDRAFNSPLHF. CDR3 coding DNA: TGCGCCAGCACCTTGGACAGGGCGTTCAATTCACCCCTCCACTTT.

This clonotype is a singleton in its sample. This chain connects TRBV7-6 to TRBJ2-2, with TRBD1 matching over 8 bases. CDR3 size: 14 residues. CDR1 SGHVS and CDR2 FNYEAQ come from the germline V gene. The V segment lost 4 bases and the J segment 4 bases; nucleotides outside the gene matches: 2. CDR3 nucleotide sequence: TGTGCCAGCAGCTCGACAGGGGCCACCGGGGAGCTGTTTTTT. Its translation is CASSSTGATGELFF.

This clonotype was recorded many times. The CDR3 region is CSVNGGGQGAYEQYF. The CDR3 nucleotides read TGCAGCGTCAACGGAGGGGGACAGGGGGCTTACGAGCAGTACTTC. The J gene is TRBJ2-7, the V gene TRBV29-1; 12 bases are a match to TRBD1. The CDR3 is 15 amino acids. V was clipped by 6 bases and J by 4 bases; unmatched bases: 10. Germline V gene data show CDR1 as SQVTM and CDR2 as ANQGSEA.

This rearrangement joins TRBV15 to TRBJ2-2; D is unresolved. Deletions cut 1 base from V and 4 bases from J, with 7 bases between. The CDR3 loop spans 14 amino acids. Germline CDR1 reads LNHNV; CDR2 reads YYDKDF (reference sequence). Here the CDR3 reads CATSRGESTGELFF. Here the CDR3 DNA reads TGTGCCACCAGCAGAGGGGAAAGCACCGGGGAGCTGTTTTTT. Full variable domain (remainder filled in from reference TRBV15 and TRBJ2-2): DAMVIQNPRYQVTQFGKPVTLSCSQTLNHNVMYWYQQKSSQAPKLLFHYYDKDFNNEADTPDNFQSRRPNTSFCFLDIRSPGLGDTAMYLCATSRGESTGELFFGEGSRLTVL.

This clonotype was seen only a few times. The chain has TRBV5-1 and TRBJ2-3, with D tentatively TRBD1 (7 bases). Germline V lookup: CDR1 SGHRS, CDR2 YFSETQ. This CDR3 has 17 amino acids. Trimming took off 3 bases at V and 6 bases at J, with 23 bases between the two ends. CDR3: CASSSGQPLRGRDTQYF. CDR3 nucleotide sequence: TGCGCCAGCAGCTCGGGACAGCCCCTTAGGGGGAGGGATACGCAGTATTTT.

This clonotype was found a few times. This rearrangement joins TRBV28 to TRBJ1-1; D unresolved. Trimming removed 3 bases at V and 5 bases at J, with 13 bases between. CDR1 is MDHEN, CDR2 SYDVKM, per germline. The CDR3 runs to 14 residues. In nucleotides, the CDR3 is TGTGCCAGCAGTTTGAGGTTTCAGAGGACTGAAGCTTTCTTT. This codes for CASSLRFQRTEAFF.

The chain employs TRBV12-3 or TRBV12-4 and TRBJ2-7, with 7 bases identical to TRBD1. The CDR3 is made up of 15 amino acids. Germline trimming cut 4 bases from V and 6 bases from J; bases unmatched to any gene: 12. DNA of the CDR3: TGTGCCAGCAGTTCCCCGGAAAGGGGGCCCCCCGAGCAGTACTTC. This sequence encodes CASSSPERGPPEQYF.

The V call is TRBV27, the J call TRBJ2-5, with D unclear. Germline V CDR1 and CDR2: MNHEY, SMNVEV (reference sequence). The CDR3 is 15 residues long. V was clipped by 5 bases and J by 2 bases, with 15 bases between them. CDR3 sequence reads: CASSSLGAAQETQYF. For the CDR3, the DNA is TGTGCCAGCAGTAGCCTGGGCGCGGCGCAAGAGACCCAGTACTTC.

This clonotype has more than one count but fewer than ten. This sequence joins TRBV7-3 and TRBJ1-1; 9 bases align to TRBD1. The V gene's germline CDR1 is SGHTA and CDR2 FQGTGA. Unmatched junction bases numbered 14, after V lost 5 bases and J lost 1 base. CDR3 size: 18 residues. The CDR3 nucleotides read TGTGCCAGCAGCCCTTACCCCCCGGGACAGGGACAGAACACTGAAGCTTTCTTT. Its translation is CASSPYPPGQGQNTEAFF.

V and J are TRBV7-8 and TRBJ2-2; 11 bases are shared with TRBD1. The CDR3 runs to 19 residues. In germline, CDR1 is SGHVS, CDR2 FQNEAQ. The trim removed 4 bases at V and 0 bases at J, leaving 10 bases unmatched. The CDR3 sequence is CASSSPGTGGFANTGELFF. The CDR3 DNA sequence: TGTGCCAGCAGCTCCCCCGGGACAGGGGGTTTTGCGAACACCGGGGAGCTGTTTTTT.

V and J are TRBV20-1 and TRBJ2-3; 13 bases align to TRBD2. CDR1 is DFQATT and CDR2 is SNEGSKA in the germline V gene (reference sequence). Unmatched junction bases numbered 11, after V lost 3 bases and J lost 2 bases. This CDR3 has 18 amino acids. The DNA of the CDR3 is TGCAGTGCTAGTCCCTACACCGGGACTAGCGGGACCACAGATACGCAGTATTTT. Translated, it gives CSASPYTGTSGTTDTQYF.

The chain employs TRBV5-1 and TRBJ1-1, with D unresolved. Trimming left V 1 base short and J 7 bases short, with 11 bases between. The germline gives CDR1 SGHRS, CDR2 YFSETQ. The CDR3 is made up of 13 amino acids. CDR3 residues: CASSLSTVNEAFF. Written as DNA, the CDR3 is TGCGCCAGCAGCTTGAGTACAGTTAATGAAGCTTTCTTT.

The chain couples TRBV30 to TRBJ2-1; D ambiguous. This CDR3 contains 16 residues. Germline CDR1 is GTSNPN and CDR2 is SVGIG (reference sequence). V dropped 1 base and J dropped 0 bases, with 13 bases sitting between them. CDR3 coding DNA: TGTGCCTGGAGTGGCGCCTTAACGAGCTCCTACAATGAGCAGTTCTTC. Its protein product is CAWSGALTSSYNEQFF.

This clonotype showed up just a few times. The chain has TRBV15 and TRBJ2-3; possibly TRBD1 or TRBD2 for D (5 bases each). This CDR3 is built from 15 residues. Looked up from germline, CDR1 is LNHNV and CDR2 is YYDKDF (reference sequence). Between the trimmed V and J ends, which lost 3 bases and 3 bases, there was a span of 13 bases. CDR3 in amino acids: CATSRPGAGTDTQYF. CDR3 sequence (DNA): TGTGCCACCAGCAGGCCCGGGGCCGGGACAGATACGCAGTATTTT.

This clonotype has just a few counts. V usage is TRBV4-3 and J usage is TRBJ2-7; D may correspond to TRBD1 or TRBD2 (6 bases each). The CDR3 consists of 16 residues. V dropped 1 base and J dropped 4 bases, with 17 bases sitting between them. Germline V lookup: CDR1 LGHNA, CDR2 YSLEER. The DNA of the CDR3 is TGCGCCAGCAGCCAAGTAGCCGGGGGCGAGGGTTACGAGCAGTACTTC. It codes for CASSQVAGGEGYEQYF.